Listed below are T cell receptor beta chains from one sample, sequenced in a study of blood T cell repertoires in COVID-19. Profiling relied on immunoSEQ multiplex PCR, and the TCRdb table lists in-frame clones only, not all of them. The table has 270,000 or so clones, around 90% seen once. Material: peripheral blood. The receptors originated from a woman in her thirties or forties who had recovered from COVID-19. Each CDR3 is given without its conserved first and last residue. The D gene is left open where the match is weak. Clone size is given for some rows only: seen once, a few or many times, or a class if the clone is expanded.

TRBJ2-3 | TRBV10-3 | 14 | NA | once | AISESGSGPTDTQY
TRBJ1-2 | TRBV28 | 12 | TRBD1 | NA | ASSLRDRENGYT
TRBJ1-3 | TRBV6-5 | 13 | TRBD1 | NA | ASSYSWDSGNTIY
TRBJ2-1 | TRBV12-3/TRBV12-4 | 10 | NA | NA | ASSFGGNEQF
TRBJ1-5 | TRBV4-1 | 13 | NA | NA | ASSQEGAGTQPQH
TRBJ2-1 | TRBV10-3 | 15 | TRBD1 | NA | AISEGDSPSSYNEQF
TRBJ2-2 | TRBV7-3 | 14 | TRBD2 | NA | ASSFGGLADTGELF
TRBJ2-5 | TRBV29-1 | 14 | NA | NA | SGAPGPDRHQETQY
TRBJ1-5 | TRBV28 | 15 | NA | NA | ASSLNPEWYSNQPQH
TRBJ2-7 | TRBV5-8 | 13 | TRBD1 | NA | ASSRQGQGPDEQY
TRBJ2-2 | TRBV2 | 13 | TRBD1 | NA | ASRPHTGGTGELF
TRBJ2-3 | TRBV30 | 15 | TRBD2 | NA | AWTSRGLAGEKDTQY
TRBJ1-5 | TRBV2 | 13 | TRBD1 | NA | ASRVTGGGNQPQH
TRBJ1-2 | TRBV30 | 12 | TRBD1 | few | AWSVSSQGQGYT
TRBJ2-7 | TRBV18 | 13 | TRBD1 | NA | ASSPTGTVSVEQY
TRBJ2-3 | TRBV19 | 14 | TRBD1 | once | ASTPLPGQITDTQY
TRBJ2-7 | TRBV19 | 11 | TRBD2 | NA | ASRGTSAYEQY
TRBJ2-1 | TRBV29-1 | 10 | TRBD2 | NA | SVAPGRDEQF
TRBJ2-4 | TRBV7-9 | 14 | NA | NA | ASSLGAALAKNIQY
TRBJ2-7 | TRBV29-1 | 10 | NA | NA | SVVDNSYEQY
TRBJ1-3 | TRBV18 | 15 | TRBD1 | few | ASSQTRQGASGNTIY
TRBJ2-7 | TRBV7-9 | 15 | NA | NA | ASSLASTGEVSYEQY
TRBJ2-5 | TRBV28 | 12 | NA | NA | ASSPHQVGETQY
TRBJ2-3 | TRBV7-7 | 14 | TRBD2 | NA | ASSPGTSGIGDTQY
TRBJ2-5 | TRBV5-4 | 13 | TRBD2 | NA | ASSLAGRGSETQY
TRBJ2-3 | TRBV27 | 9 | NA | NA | ASRTWDTQY
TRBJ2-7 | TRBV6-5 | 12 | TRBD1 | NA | ASRAGQGTYEQY
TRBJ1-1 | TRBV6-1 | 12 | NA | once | ASIHGGGTTEAF
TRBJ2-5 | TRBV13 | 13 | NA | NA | ASSLGSSRGETQY
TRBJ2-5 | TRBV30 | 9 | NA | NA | ALTVQETQY
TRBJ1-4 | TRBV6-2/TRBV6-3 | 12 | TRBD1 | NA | ASSKGAVEEKLF
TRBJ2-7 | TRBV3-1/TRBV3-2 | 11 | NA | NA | ASSQAVAAEQY